This T cell receptor beta chain was identified during a study of PD-L1 blockade in urothelial cancer. For the study at large: Most patients, twenty-five of 29, were males with bladder-origin cancer. Blood samples had a median of 141,255 T cells. Blood was tested 3 weeks (second dose) and 6 weeks into treatment.

Data came from immunoSEQ multiplex PCR; TCRdb stores just in-frame clones and leaves some out. Of roughly 51,000 clones in the sample, about 86% were seen once. Per the germline V gene, CDR1 is MNHNS and CDR2 is SASEGT. The CDR3 covers 16 residues. J gave up 7 bases and V 3 bases, and 9 bases lay outside the gene matches. Stated time point: pretreatment peripheral blood. J is TRBJ2-1 and V is TRBV6-1, with TRBD2 matching 10 bases. The sequencing used PBMCs, collected around atezolizumab (anti-PD-L1) treatment. The receptor was derived from a man aged 55 to 70 with urothelial cancer. The CDR3 DNA is TGTGCCAGCAGTGATCCTAGCGGGAGAGTCCTAAATGAGCAGTTCTTC. Translating it yields CASSDPSGRVLNEQFF.